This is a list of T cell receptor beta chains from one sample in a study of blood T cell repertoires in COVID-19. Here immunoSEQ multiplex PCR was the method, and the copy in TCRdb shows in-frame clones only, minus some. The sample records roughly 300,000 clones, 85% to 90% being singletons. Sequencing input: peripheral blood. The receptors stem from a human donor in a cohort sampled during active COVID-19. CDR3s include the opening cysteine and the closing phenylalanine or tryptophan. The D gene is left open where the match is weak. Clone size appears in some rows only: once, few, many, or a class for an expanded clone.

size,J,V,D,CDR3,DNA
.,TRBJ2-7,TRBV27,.,CASSYAVGTPYEQYF,TGTGCCAGCAGTTATGCGGTAGGCACTCCCTACGAGCAGTACTTC
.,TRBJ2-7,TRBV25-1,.,CASRGVLTYEQYF,TGTGCCAGCAGAGGGGTTCTGACCTACGAGCAGTACTTC
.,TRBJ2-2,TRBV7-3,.,CASSPANTGELFF,TGTGCCAGCAGCCCGGCGAACACCGGGGAGCTGTTTTTT
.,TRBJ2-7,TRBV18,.,CASSPGLSYEQYF,TGTGCCAGCTCACCGGGACTCTCCTACGAGCAGTACTTC
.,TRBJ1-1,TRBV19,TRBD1,CASSTGQDPKVVSEAFF,TGTGCCAGTAGTACGGGACAGGACCCCAAGGTCGTCAGTGAAGCTTTCTTT
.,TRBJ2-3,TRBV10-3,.,CAISGTTGGDTQYF,TGTGCCATCAGCGGCACAACAGGCGGAGATACGCAGTATTTT
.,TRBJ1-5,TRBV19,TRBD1,CASSGQGARGYNQPQHF,TGTGCCAGTAGTGGGCAGGGGGCGCGTGGGTACAATCAGCCCCAGCATTTT
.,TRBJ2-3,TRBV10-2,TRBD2,CASAEGLAGTDTQYF,TGCGCCAGCGCCGAAGGCCTAGCGGGCACAGATACGCAGTATTTT
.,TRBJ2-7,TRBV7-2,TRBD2,CASSNSGTSGSYEQYF,TGTGCCAGCAGCAACAGCGGGACTAGCGGGAGTTATGAGCAGTACTTC
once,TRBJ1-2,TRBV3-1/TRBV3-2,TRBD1,CASSPKGQGRRNTF,TGTGCCAGCAGCCCTAAGGGACAGGGTAGAAGAAACACCTTC
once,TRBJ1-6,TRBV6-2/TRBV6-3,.,CASSYSVTGRSDSPLHF,TGTGCCAGCAGTTACTCGGTGACAGGAAGGTCCGATTCACCCCTCCACTTT
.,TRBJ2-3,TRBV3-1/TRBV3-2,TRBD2,CASSPRLAGGADTQYF,TGTGCCAGCAGCCCGAGACTAGCGGGAGGAGCAGATACGCAGTATTTT
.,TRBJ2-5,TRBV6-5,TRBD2,CASTDFGGGKTQYF,TGTGCCAGCACCGACTTTGGGGGAGGGAAGACCCAGTACTTC
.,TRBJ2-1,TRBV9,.,CASSVGGQPNEQFF,TGTGCCAGCAGCGTAGGGGGGCAACCGAATGAGCAGTTCTTC
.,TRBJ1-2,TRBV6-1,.,CASSDPNTSNYGYTF,TGTGCCAGCAGTGATCCCAACACCTCTAACTATGGCTACACCTTC
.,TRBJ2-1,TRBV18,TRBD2,CASSLRASGSVGEQFF,TGTGCCAGCTCACTCCGGGCTAGCGGGAGCGTGGGTGAGCAGTTCTTC
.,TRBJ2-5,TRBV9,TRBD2,CASTPGLGLQETQYF,TGTGCCAGCACGCCGGGACTAGGGCTCCAAGAGACCCAGTACTTC
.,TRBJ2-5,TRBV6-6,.,CASSPYRETQYF,TGTGCCAGCAGCCCATATCGGGAGACCCAGTACTTC
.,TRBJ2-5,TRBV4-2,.,CASRGSGETQYF,TGTGCCAGCCGGGGGAGCGGGGAGACCCAGTACTTC
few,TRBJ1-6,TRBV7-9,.,CASSLVNSPLHF,TGTGCCAGCAGCTTAGTAAATTCACCCCTCCACTTT
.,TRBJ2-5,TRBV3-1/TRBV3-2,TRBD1,CASHQKRQGALETQYF,TGTGCCAGCCATCAGAAACGGCAGGGGGCATTGGAGACCCAGTACTTC
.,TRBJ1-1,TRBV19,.,CASSSTGGSEAFF,TGTGCCAGTAGTTCCACCGGGGGGAGTGAAGCTTTCTTT
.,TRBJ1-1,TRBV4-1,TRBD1,CASSQANRGGYTEAFF,TGCGCCAGCAGCCAAGCTAACAGGGGCGGGTACACTGAAGCTTTCTTT
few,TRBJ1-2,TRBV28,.,CASRTVTGNYGYTF,TGTGCCAGCAGAACCGTGACGGGTAACTATGGCTACACCTTC
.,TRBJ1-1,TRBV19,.,CASSIGHLRNTEAFF,TGTGCCAGTAGTATTGGACACTTGAGGAACACTGAAGCTTTCTTT